These T cell receptor beta chains were read from a single sample in a study of blood T cell repertoires in COVID-19. The protocol was immunoSEQ multiplex PCR, while the TCRdb copy is restricted to in-frame clones and leaves out a portion. Here the sample spans around 80,000 clones, over 80% being singletons. Sequenced sample: peripheral blood. These receptors came from a middle-aged man with COVID-19, enrolled during active disease. Each CDR3 is given with its conserved first and last residue. A D gene is named only where the DNA matches it firmly. Expanded clones get a size class; other rows say once, few or many, or leave the size out.

TRBV10-3	TRBJ2-7	.	TRBD2	16	TGTGCCATCAGTGACGGGTCGACTAGCGCAACCTACGAGCAGTACTTC	CAISDGSTSATYEQYF
TRBV19	TRBJ1-2	few	.	14	TGTGCCAGTAGTATATCAGGGTACGACTATGGCTACACCTTC	CASSISGYDYGYTF
TRBV11-2	TRBJ1-2	.	.	14	TGTGCCAGCAGCTTAGATAGAAGGGGCGAGGGCTACACCTTC	CASSLDRRGEGYTF
TRBV19	TRBJ2-7	.	.	14	TGTGCCAGTAGTCTGAGGGGAGGAGCGGTCGAGCAGTACTTC	CASSLRGGAVEQYF
TRBV7-3	TRBJ2-1	.	.	12	TGTGCCAGCAGCCCGGGAGATGGAGAGCAGTTCTTC	CASSPGDGEQFF
TRBV19	TRBJ2-7	.	.	13	TGTGCCAGTAGTCCCGACGGGACCTACGAGCAGTACTTC	CASSPDGTYEQYF
TRBV4-1	TRBJ1-4	.	TRBD1	18	TGCGCCAGCAGCCAGCACCGGACAGGGGGCGGTAATGGCGAAAAACTGTTTTTT	CASSQHRTGGGNGEKLFF
TRBV15	TRBJ2-6	.	.	17	TGTGCCACCAGCAGAGATTCTCCGAGGGCTGGGGCCAACGTCCTGACTTTC	CATSRDSPRAGANVLTF
TRBV6-5	TRBJ2-7	.	.	13	TGTGCCAGCAGTCGGGACACCTCCTACGAGCAGTACTTC	CASSRDTSYEQYF
TRBV30	TRBJ2-7	.	.	11	TGTGCCTGGAGAGCGGAGTTCACGCAGTACTTC	CAWRAEFTQYF
TRBV5-4	TRBJ1-2	.	.	14	TGTGCCAGCAGCTCCCGTGCAGGGTACTATGGCTACACCTTC	CASSSRAGYYGYTF
TRBV28	TRBJ1-6	.	.	16	TGTGCCAGCAGTTTAATCCAGGGGTCCTATAATTCACCCCTCCACTTT	CASSLIQGSYNSPLHF
TRBV19	TRBJ1-3	.	.	15	TGTGCCAGTAGGGACAGAGGGAATTCTGGAAACACCATATATTTT	CASRDRGNSGNTIYF
TRBV5-6	TRBJ2-3	.	TRBD1	13	TGTGCCAGCAGCTCTCAGGGGGTGGATACGCAGTATTTT	CASSSQGVDTQYF
TRBV28	TRBJ2-3	.	TRBD1	15	TGTGCCAGCAGTGACCTGACAGGGTGGGCAGATACGCAGTATTTT	CASSDLTGWADTQYF
TRBV6-6	TRBJ1-1	.	.	13	TGTGCCAGCAGTCCCGGGGACTTCACTGAAGCTTTCTTT	CASSPGDFTEAFF
TRBV29-1	TRBJ2-7	.	TRBD1	13	TGCAGCGTGCCCGGGGCAGGGGGCCTCGAGCAGTACTTC	CSVPGAGGLEQYF
TRBV7-2	TRBJ1-5	few	.	15	TGTGCCAGCAGCTTAGAGCTCCGTTCCAATCAGCCCCAGCATTTT	CASSLELRSNQPQHF
TRBV25-1	TRBJ2-3	.	TRBD2	17	TGTGCCAGCAGTGAAGGGACTAGCGGGAGTCTTACAGATACGCAGTATTTT	CASSEGTSGSLTDTQYF
TRBV10-2	TRBJ2-7	.	.	14	TGCGCCAGCAGTGAGTCCCCCGGGTTCTACGAGCAGTACTTC	CASSESPGFYEQYF
TRBV5-1	TRBJ2-2	.	.	16	TGCGCCAGCTCCCCCATGGGACCCAGGGGCACCGGGGAGCTGTTTTTT	CASSPMGPRGTGELFF
TRBV6-6	TRBJ1-5	.	.	13	TGTGCCAGCAGGCCAGGGGCGGTCCAGCCCCAGCATTTT	CASRPGAVQPQHF
TRBV2	TRBJ1-1	.	TRBD1	15	TGTGCCAGCAGGCTAAGGACAGGGTTGGGCACTGAAGCTTTCTTT	CASRLRTGLGTEAFF
TRBV6-6	TRBJ2-7	few	.	12	TGTGCCAGCAAGACAGGCCCCTACGAGCAGTACTTC	CASKTGPYEQYF